This T cell receptor (beta chain) was sequenced for a study of cytomegalovirus exposure and HLA in healthy donors (dated by TCRdb to 2017 to 2019). Context from the whole study: In an earlier analysis of 587 of the donors, 250 to 300 Gb of sequence data and 95 million to 130 million unique TCR beta sequences from about 179 million T cells were reported. About 280 gigabases of sequencing data and 78 million or so unique TCR sequences were included in an early release covering roughly 600 HLA-typed donors. Of the roughly 410 genotyped donors, roughly 76% were placed in the genetic ancestry cluster associated with self-reported Caucasian donors. The aim of the study was to test whether cataloging public T cell receptors could identify signatures of past pathogen exposure. The study used immunosequencing to profile the T cell repertoires of several hundred subjects and linked those repertoires to cytomegalovirus serostatus. Along with the approximately 700-subject first cohort, a separate validation cohort of over a hundred different subjects was used. The study combined high-throughput TCR immunosequencing, statistical association of individual TCRs with disease status, and machine learning to predict cytomegalovirus infection status. In a later analysis, previously published TCR beta repertoires from hundreds of donors were re-analyzed and high-resolution HLA genotyping was added so that TCR occurrence patterns could be studied. Rather than using new phenotypic data, the later analysis identified candidate immune exposures from TCR beta sequences and from how often those sequences occurred across donors. An earlier analysis of roughly 600 of the donors used high-throughput TCR beta sequencing to judge whether each TCR beta V gene segment behaved as functional or pseudogenic. Donor age, sex, ethnicity and CMV serostatus were compiled alongside the repertoire data. In a later genetic analysis, genome-wide SNP genotypes for about three fifths of the roughly 670 donors were used, and that subset was treated as a discovery cohort. Every repertoire in the discovery cohort had been generated on one and the same sequencing platform. HLA typing covered class I and class II loci at four-digit resolution. The number of typed donors differed by locus: about 620-640 for A, B, C, DRB1 and DQB1; 522 for DQA1; around 580 for DPA1; and 450 to 480 for DPB1. Because of strong linkage in the cohort, roughly five DR-DQ haplotypes were treated as single units for association and clustering. On average, roughly 250,000 unique TCR beta nucleotide sequences were sequenced per donor among 398 genotyped donors of the cohort, with about 17% of those sequences being non-productive. Points the paper makes about the study in general: The study listed 150 to 200 TCR beta chains as associated with cytomegalovirus. Cytomegalovirus status was reported to be diagnosed by the classifier with high specificity and sensitivity in both the original and validation cohorts. The sequencing pipeline was judged likely to have produced a cluster of highly shared sequence variants as a technical artifact. A few of the identified cytomegalovirus-associated TCR beta chains were confirmed in vitro to be specific for cytomegalovirus antigens. When HLA alleles, especially DR and DQ, strongly co-occurred, TCR associations were difficult to assign to individual alleles. An association between a missense DCLRE1C variant and V-gene and J-gene trimming of TCR beta chains was found in a later genetic analysis and replicated in an independent cohort. According to a later genetic analysis, donors in an Asian-associated ancestry cluster had fewer N-insertions in productive TCRs than the approximately 610-donor mean. The 87-base-pair reads could not distinguish some IMGT-functional V segments, including TRBV6-2 and TRBV6-3, so those segments were excluded. While some public TCRs were present in many individuals, most TCR sequences turned up only very rarely across donors. Broadly in line with IMGT annotations, most TCR beta V segments showed up in productive rearrangements about 90% or about 30% of the time in an earlier analysis of 587 of the donors. In a later analysis, HLA-associated TCR beta chains showed more clonal expansion and lower generation probabilities than non-associated chains that were equally common. Sequencing depth was assumed to be roughly uniform across donors in the presence/absence analyses, though that assumption may not hold. A further reported finding was that TCR beta sequences accurately predicted the HLA-A and HLA-B alleles for most subjects in the first cohort. Correlated functional status among segregating V segments might reflect linkage disequilibrium, but an unknown experimental factor could not be ruled out. The earlier analysis of about 600 of the donors excluded seventeen rarely observed V segments, including chromosome 9 orphons, because counts were too low. Because HLA typing was unavailable for some donors at each locus, only the typed subset was used in association tests. Most CMV-associated TCR beta chains appeared to be HLA-restricted in a later analysis, and the HLA associations seemed to be driven largely by CMV exposure. Only TCR beta chains were sequenced in this cohort, and the absence of alpha or paired-chain data limited detectable features. Immune exposure information for the cohort was limited to CMV serostatus. Specific HLA alleles were associated with over 15,000 TCR beta sequences at a false discovery rate of 0.05 in a later analysis. In a later analysis, several top co-occurrence clusters were reported to appear linked to parvovirus B19, influenza, CMV and Epstein-Barr virus. The authors suggested that the approach could potentially be generalized to other disease states and immunological phenotypes. In a later analysis, TCR association rates were found to vary across HLA loci, with the most associated TCRs seen for DRB1 alleles and the fewest for HLA-C alleles.

Comments on this clone: The antigen it binds to is not known. Base qualities are missing; no much larger clone stands one base away.

Counted from cysteine to phenylalanine, this CDR3 has 17 amino acids. The kept DNA is CDR3 alone, 51 bases in frame from the first base. Trimming takes 4 bases off V and 2 bases off J; junction bases not matched to a gene: 13. Reading the germline V gene (reference sequence) gives CDR1 GTSNPN and CDR2 SVGIG. The library was made by the immunoSEQ multiplex PCR assay. For the multiplex PCR, a mixture combining 60 forward primers for TCR Vbeta segments and 13 reverse primers for TCR Jbeta segments was used. Amplification of the CDR3 region of rearranged TCR beta genes was performed with a multiplex PCR assay on genomic DNA. The Illumina HiSeq System was used to sequence the amplified TCR beta libraries as 87-base-pair reads. Turning to the authors' computational methods: Across the roughly 700 repertoires, a later analysis counted roughly 84 million unique TCR beta chains, roughly 11 million of which were shared by at least two donors. To remove PCR and sequencing errors, raw reads were error-corrected and collapsed into unique sequences using a nearest-neighbor algorithm that merged closely related sequences. V, D and J gene segments were assigned by aligning CDR3 sequences to IMGT reference sequences. For a sequence to be retained, a match of at least six nucleotides was required to both a V gene segment and a J gene segment. Rearrangements were called productive when the CDR3 lacked stop codons and stayed in frame with V and J; all others were non-productive. Following IMGT convention, CDR3 was defined as the stretch from the second conserved V-encoded cysteine up to the conserved J-encoded phenylalanine. Sequences without an unambiguous match to a single V gene segment were excluded from the earlier analysis of several hundred of the donors. An earlier analysis of 500 to 700 of the donors classified V segments as functional when productive rearrangements were above 56.7% and as segregating when the standard deviation between donors was above 5%. To diagnose cytomegalovirus status from the catalog of TCR beta chain sequences, a statistical classification framework was built. In a later analysis, TCR nucleotide sequences were compared against IMGT/GENE-DB human TR gene sequences so that V and J genes could be assigned. The TCRdist pipeline was used in a later analysis to assign CDR3 sequences and most-parsimonious VDJ recombination scenarios. A later analysis defined each TCR beta chain by its CDR3 amino acid sequence plus V-gene family, and excluded reads lacking a unique V-gene family. A later analysis removed 500 to 650 highly shared, low-generation-probability nucleotide sequences to deal with suspected cross-contamination and a sequencing artifact. For each public chain, a later analysis derived a clonal expansion index from normalized ranks of inferred template counts within each repertoire. In a later analysis, generation probabilities were computed with a VDJ recombination model fitted to out-of-frame rearrangements, and the resulting probabilities were checked against IGoR. In a later analysis, hypergeometric tests were used to score TCR-TCR, TCR-HLA and TCR-CMV co-occurrence, with a repertoire-size bias correction applied to TCR pairs. To estimate false discovery rates, a later analysis permuted the HLA or CMV assignments 20 times. In a later analysis, co-occurring TCRs were grouped with DBSCAN, and TCRdist sequence similarity was added when clustering was performed within HLA-allele-positive subsets. For co-occurrence clustering, repertoires with fewer than 30,000 or more than 120,000 public chains were excluded, along with a handful of repertoires with anomalous nucleotide sharing. TCRdb carries this immuneACCESS record with in-frame sequences only. Its versions omit some clonotypes, under half of them owing to an unresolved V gene in the studies checked, with the rest unexplained. V and J calls and clone size come straight from that table; D and trimming were deduced from the DNA. For this sample there are roughly 110,000 clones; 82% appear just once. Together, the top ten hold 2% to 3% of the sample.

The cohort was made up of 666 healthy bone marrow donors. At the time of sampling, every cohort member was nominally healthy, though immune exposures that went unrecorded were likely present. The donor tested CMV seropositive and was one of the 289 seropositive cohort members. Every donor gave a peripheral blood sample, and the peripheral blood mononuclear cells from that sample were used for TCR beta sequencing. The Qiagen DNeasy Blood Extraction Kit was used to extract genomic DNA from the blood cell samples. The receptor chain draws on TRBV30 and TRBJ2-1; 8 bases in between match TRBD1. The origin of this receptor is a young man in good health and CMV-seropositive. The sample consisted of PBMCs. The DNA is TGTGCCTGGACAGCCGCAGGGGGCCTATCGACCTACAATGAGCAGTTCTTC. This sequence encodes CAWTAAGGLSTYNEQFF.